The clone carrying this T cell receptor beta chain was seen a few times. The V gene's germline CDR1 is MNHNY and CDR2 SVGAGI (reference sequence). CDR3 length equals 14 residues. Trimming took off 5 bases at V and 4 bases at J, with 9 bases between the two ends. Using immunoSEQ multiplex PCR, the repertoire was profiled, and TCRdb retains in-frame clones only, with some absent. The table records tens of thousands of clones, 70% to 90% of them present only once. These data are taken from a study of blood T cell repertoires in COVID-19. Study-wide background: Specimens from acute and convalescent COVID-19 originated in the United States, Italy and Spain. PBMCs, B-cell-depleted T cells, or T cells provided the cDNA or gDNA that made up the material.

The clonotype comes from a woman aged 70-85 years with active COVID-19. Sequencing was performed on peripheral blood. The chain is built from TRBV6-6 and TRBJ2-6, with D perhaps TRBD2 (5 bases). The CDR3 nucleotides are TGTGCCAGCAGTAGGACGGGAGGGGCCAACGTCCTGACTTTC. Translation: CASSRTGGANVLTF.